This entry is about one TCR beta chain. Its target is not known. V was clipped by 4 bases and J by 8 bases; unmatched bases: 14. CDR3 length: 16 amino acids. Germline V CDR1 and CDR2: MNHNS, SASEGT. The sample originates from a study of radiation and T cells in renal cell carcinoma. Study outcomes and limitations: Pretreatment tumor biopsies were lacking, so baseline clonotypes are unknown.

The time point was: blood 4 weeks post-SBRT, at nephrectomy. The sample's treatment: 15 Gy SBRT to primary tumor, nephrectomy 4 weeks later. Nephrectomy followed 15 Gy stereotactic body radiation by 4 weeks. Radiation-treated patients gave blood at baseline, week 2 and week 4. TCRdb keeps only in-frame clones here, not all; method: immunoSEQ multiplex PCR. The top ten clones hold around 11% of a sample with 150,000 to 200,000 clones, around 90% of them seen once. The material sequenced was blood, taken from a patient whose treatment included radiotherapy and nephrectomy. The V gene is TRBV6-1, the J gene TRBJ1-2; 9 bases fit TRBD1. The TCR was taken from a woman aged 45-65 years with renal cell carcinoma. CDR3: CASSVALQGARKGYTF. CDR3 bases: TGTGCCAGCAGTGTTGCTTTACAGGGGGCGCGTAAAGGCTACACCTTC.